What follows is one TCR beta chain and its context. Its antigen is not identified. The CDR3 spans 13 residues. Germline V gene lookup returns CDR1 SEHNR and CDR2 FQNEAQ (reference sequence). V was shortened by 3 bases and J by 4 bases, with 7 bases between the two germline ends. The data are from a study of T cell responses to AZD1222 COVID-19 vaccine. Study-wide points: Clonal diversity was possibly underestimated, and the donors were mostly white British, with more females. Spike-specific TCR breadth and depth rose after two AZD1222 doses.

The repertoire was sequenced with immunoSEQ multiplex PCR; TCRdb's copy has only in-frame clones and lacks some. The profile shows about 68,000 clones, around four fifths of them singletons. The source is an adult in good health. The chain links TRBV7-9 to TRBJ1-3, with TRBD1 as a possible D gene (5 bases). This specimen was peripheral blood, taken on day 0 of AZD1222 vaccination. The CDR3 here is CASSLAGGNTIYF. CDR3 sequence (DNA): TGTGCCAGCAGCTTGGCAGGGGGAAACACCATATATTTT.